This TCR beta chain was found in a study of T cells in Graves' hyperthyroidism and ophthalmopathy. On the study more broadly: Peripheral blood was collected at initial diagnosis, before any treatment.

CDR1 is SGHRS, CDR2 YFSETQ, per germline. The CDR3 length is 14 residues. For this clonotype: This may be a read error, as it is one base from a much larger clone.

RNA transcripts gave rise to amplified TCR beta CDR3 regions. The TCR CDR3 first-round RT-PCR relied on the HTBI primer set. TCRdb recomputed calls from the multiplex PCR reads with MiXCR, one row per CDR3 protein. This sample carries around 420,000 distinct CDR3 sequences, approximately 14% of them seen once, and the ten largest clones take approximately 7.5%. V usage is TRBV5-1 and J usage is TRBJ2-1; 9 bases match TRBD1. The TCR originated in a young woman with Graves' hyperthyroidism. Sequenced material: blood. The CDR3 spells CASSSDRGHNGQFF. The CDR3 nucleotides read TGCGCCAGCAGCTCGGACAGGGGCCATAATGGGCAGTTCTTC.